A selection of T cell receptor beta chains follows, all from one sample in a study of blood T cell repertoires in COVID-19. Some clones are missing from TCRdb's copy, which holds only in-frame ones; the method was immunoSEQ multiplex PCR. The data contain approximately 300,000 clones, just under 90% of them seen just once; the ten biggest clones take up 3.7%. The specimen was peripheral blood. These receptors originate from a woman aged 40 to 50 with acute or convalescent COVID-19. The CDR3 runs from the conserved cysteine through the conserved F or W. Each record gives: J gene, V gene, D gene, clone size, CDR3 DNA, CDR3 protein. A D gene is named only where the DNA matches it firmly. Clone size is given for some rows only: seen once, a few or many times, or a class if the clone is expanded.

>TRBJ1-2|TRBV19|TRBD1|-
TGTGCCAGTAGTATAAGGGGACAGGGGTATGGCTACACCTTC
CASSIRGQGYGYTF
>TRBJ2-1|TRBV5-1|-|-
TGCGCCAGCAGCTTGGATCTAGCTTGGGAGCAGTTCTTC
CASSLDLAWEQFF
>TRBJ2-1|TRBV9|TRBD2|-
TGTGCCAGCAGCGTAGGAAGCGGGGATCACAATGAGCAGTTCTTC
CASSVGSGDHNEQFF
>TRBJ1-5|TRBV19|-|-
TGTGCCAGTAGTATAGATAATCAGGGCAGCAATCAGCCCCAGCATTTT
CASSIDNQGSNQPQHF
>TRBJ1-2|TRBV30|-|-
TGTGCCTGGAGTGTCCCGGGAGGGAACTATGGCTACACCTTC
CAWSVPGGNYGYTF
>TRBJ1-1|TRBV12-3/TRBV12-4|-|-
TGTGCCAGCAGTTTAGGGCAGTTTGCAGCTTTCTTT
CASSLGQFAAFF
>TRBJ1-5|TRBV7-6|TRBD1|-
TGTGCCAGCAGTCGGGACAGAAATCAGCCCCAGCATTTT
CASSRDRNQPQHF
>TRBJ1-1|TRBV6-6|-|-
TGTGCCAGCAGTCCTGGACAGACGAACGCTGAAGCTTTCTTT
CASSPGQTNAEAFF
>TRBJ1-3|TRBV6-5|-|once
TGTGCCAGCCGCCCCGAGGGAAGCAGAAACACCATATATTTT
CASRPEGSRNTIYF
>TRBJ2-6|TRBV4-1|-|-
TGCGCCAGCAGCCAAGTGGCTTCTGGGGCCAACGTCCTGACTTTC
CASSQVASGANVLTF
>TRBJ1-2|TRBV7-8|TRBD1|few
TGTGCCAGCAGCACAAACCGGGACAGGGTCCTCTATGGCTACACCTTC
CASSTNRDRVLYGYTF